Below, one TCR beta chain is given with its context. Its cognate antigen is unknown. Germline V CDR1 and CDR2: SGDLS, YYNGEE. The CDR3 covers 16 residues. V gave up 4 bases and J gave up 2 bases; unmatched junction bases: 11. TCRdb re-called the reads with MiXCR, one entry per CDR3 protein. The table shows 60,000 to 85,000 distinct CDR3 sequences, with 20% to 25% occurring only once. This sample stems from a study of T cell repertoires in cytomegalovirus infection. Across the study: Shared public TCR beta signatures pointed to both CMV infection and a matching HLA type. Study outcomes and limitations: HLA-C-restricted CMV-specific TCR beta clonotypes prevailed in the ex vivo response.

The rearrangement joins TRBV9 to TRBJ2-7; 8 nucleotides match TRBD1. This TCR derives from a human donor in good health (CMV status not recorded). Some clones in this sample may be carry-over from other donors' samples. The sequenced sample was PBMCs, sequenced either directly or after in vitro stimulation (not recorded which). CDR3 in amino acids: CASSLTGGTMAYEQYF. The CDR3 bases are TGTGCCAGCAGCCTCACAGGGGGGACGATGGCCTACGAGCAGTACTTC. The full variable domain, rest sourced from reference TRBV9 and TRBJ2-7, is DSGVTQTPKHLITATGQRVTLRCSPRSGDLSVYWYQQSLDQGLQFLIQYYNGEERAKGNILERFSAQQFPDLHSELNLSSLELGDSALYFCASSLTGGTMAYEQYFGPGTRLTVT.